This record concerns one TCR beta chain sequence. Its antigen is still unknown. Qualities for individual bases were not recorded, and no much larger clone is one base off. V drops 5 bases and J drops 1 base, leaving 12 bases in between. From cysteine to phenylalanine, the CDR3 is 15 amino acids long. Here the CDR3 DNA is all that survives: 45 bases in frame from base 1. In the germline V gene (reference sequence), CDR1 corresponds to LNHDA and CDR2 to SQIVND. The trial excluded patients who had a history of autoimmune disease or who were on systemic immunosuppression. Peripheral blood for TCR sequencing was collected from all dose cohorts at baseline, on cycle 4 day 1, and on cycle 7 day 1. Samples came from an open-label, multicenter, first-in-human phase I dose-escalation trial of ivuxolimab. Adults with locally advanced or metastatic melanoma, renal cell, hepatocellular, or head and neck squamous cell carcinoma were enrolled in the trial. Before TCR sequencing, CD4+ and CD8+ T cells were separately sorted from peripheral blood.

The data stem from a study of OX40 agonist ivuxolimab in advanced cancers. In terms of the full investigation: Ivuxolimab was an agonistic, fully human IgG2 monoclonal antibody directed against OX40 (CD134), a costimulatory receptor. Intravenous ivuxolimab was administered to patients every 2 weeks at six dose levels: 0.01, 0.1, 0.3, 1.5, 3 and 10 mg/kg. The dose-escalation cohort was 82.7% male with a mean age of about 65 years, ranging from roughly 20 to 80. Partial responses were achieved by three dose-escalation patients, of whom one had hepatocellular carcinoma and two had cutaneous melanoma. Of the 50 to 55 patients in dose escalation, around 19 had hepatocellular carcinoma, some 15 had melanoma, 9 had renal cell carcinoma and 9 had head and neck cancer. Prior anti-PD-1, anti-PD-L1 or anti-CTLA-4 therapy was permitted, and checkpoint inhibitors had been received by about 44% of dose-escalation patients. The paper describes the monotherapy dose-escalation part (N of about 52 patients) of the phase I trial of ivuxolimab. The point of sequencing TCRbeta in the periphery was to test whether ivuxolimab changed TCR sequence diversity and drove clonal T-cell expansion. Here is what the overall study found, with its caveats: Clonal expansion of both CD4+ and CD8+ blood T cells was observed from baseline to week 6 at doses 0.1 to 3.0 mg/kg. Low levels of normalized T-cell clonal expansion were also seen in some patients who did not respond. Antigen specificity was not determined for the clonally expanded peripheral T cells. On average, CD8+ T cells showed more expanded clones than CD4+ T cells after ivuxolimab. Partial responders in the 0.1-3.0 mg/kg groups had among the lowest normalized peripheral clonal expansion, especially among CD8+ T cells.

To sequence the TCRbeta CDR3 region, genomic DNA was isolated from the sorted cells. The immunoSEQ Assay was used to sequence the TCRbeta CDR3 regions. This immuneACCESS table, as held by TCRdb, lists in-frame sequences with V and J called but not all clones. Of the missing ones, under half trace to an unresolved V gene in checked studies; the others have no known cause. This sample comprises about 22,000 clones, approximately 88% of them detected only once. Clones ranked in the top ten supply around a third of the sample. The sample here was CD4+ or CD8+ T cells sorted from blood, taken in a trial of the OX40 agonist ivuxolimab. The rearrangement combines TRBV19 with TRBJ2-1, with the D gene too uncertain to name. This TCR derives from an adult with an advanced solid tumor such as melanoma, head and neck, liver or kidney cancer. The nucleotide sequence reads TGTGCCAGTAGTCCTCGGGTGACTTCCTACAATGAGCAGTTCTTC. Translated, it reads CASSPRVTSYNEQFF.